This TCR beta chain was profiled in a study of T cell responses to AZD1222 COVID-19 vaccine. Study conclusions and caveats: Regions 160-218 and 743-854 held dominance among vaccine-associated CD4 TCRs, which spanned spike.

The protocol was immunoSEQ multiplex PCR, while the TCRdb copy is restricted to in-frame clones and leaves out a portion. The data contain over 100,000 clones, around nine tenths of them singletons. Details on this clone: Its target is not known.

V was clipped by 3 bases and J by 2 bases, with 6 bases between them. The CDR3 loop spans 13 amino acids. The germline V gene has CDR1 SGDLS and CDR2 YYNGEE. The starting material was peripheral blood, obtained on day 0 of AZD1222 vaccination. This sequence was found in an adult in good health. The chain uses TRBV9 and TRBJ2-1; D is unresolved. CDR3 DNA sequence: TGTGCCAGCAGCGGGGTTACCTACAATGAGCAGTTCTTC. It is translated as CASSGVTYNEQFF.